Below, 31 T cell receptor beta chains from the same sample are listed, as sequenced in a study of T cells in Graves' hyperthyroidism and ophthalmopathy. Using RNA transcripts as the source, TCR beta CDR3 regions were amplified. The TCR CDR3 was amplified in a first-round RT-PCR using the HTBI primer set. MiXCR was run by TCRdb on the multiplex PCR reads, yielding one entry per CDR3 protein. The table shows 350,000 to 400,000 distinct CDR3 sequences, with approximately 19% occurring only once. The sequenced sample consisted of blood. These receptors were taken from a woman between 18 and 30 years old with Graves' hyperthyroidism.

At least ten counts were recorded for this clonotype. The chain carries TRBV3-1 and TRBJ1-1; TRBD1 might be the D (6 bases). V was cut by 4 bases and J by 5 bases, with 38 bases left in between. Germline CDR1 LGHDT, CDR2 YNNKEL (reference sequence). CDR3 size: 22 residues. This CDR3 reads CASSPLLPAMLKGGGAKTEAFF. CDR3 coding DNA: TGTGCCAGCAGCCCCTTACTCCCGGCCATGTTGAAGGGCGGGGGCGCGAAAACTGAAGCTTTCTTT.

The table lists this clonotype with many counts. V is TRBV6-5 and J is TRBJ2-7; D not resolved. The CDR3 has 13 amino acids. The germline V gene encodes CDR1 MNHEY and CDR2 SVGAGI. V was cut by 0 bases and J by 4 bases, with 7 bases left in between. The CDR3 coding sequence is TGTGCCAGCAGTTACTCTCCCCGGTACGAGCAGTACTTC. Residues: CASSYSPRYEQYF.

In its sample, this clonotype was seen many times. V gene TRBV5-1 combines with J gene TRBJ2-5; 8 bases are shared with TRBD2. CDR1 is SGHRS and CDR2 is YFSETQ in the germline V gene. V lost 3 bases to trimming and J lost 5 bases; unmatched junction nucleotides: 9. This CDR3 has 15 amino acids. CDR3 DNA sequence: TGCGCCAGCAGCTCCTCGGGGGGGCGCGGGGAGACCCAGTACTTC. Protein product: CASSSSGGRGETQYF.

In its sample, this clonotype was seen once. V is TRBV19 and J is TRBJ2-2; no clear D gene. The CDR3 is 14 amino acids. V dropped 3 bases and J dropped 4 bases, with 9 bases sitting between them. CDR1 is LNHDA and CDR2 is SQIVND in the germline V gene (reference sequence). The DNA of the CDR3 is TGTGCCAGTAGTATCTCCATCTCCACCGGGGAGCTGTTTTTT. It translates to CASSISISTGELFF.

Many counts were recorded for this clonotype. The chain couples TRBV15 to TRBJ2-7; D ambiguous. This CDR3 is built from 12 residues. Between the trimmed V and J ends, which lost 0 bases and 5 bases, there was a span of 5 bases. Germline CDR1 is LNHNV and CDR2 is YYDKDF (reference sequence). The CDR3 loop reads CATSRDQDEQYF. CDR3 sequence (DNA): TGTGCCACCAGCAGAGACCAGGACGAGCAGTACTTC.

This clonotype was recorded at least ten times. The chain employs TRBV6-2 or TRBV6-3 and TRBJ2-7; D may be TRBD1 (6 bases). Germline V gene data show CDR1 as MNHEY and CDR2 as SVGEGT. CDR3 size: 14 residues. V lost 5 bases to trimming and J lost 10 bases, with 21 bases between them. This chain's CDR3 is CASSKPPDSYPQYF. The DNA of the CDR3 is TGTGCCAGCAGTAAACCCCCGGACAGTTATCCCCAGTACTTC.

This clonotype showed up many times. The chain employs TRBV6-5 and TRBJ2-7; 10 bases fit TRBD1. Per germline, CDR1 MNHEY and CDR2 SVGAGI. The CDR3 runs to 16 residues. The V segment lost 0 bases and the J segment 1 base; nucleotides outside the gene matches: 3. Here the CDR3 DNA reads TGTGCCAGCAGTTACTCTCGGACAGGGGGATCCTACGAGCAGTACTTC. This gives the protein CASSYSRTGGSYEQYF.

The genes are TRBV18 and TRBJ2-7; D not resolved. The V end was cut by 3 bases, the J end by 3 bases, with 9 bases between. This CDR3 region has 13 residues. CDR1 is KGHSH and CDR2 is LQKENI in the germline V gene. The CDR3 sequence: CASSPDGNYEQYF. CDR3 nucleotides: TGTGCCAGCTCACCTGATGGAAACTACGAGCAGTACTTC.

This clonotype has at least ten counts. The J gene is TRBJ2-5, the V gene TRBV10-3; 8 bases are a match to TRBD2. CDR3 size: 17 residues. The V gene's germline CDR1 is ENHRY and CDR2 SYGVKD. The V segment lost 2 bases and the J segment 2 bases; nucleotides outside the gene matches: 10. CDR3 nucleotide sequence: TGTGCCATCAGTGAGGTGTGGGATAGCGGGGTGCAAGAGACCCAGTACTTC. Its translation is CAISEVWDSGVQETQYF.

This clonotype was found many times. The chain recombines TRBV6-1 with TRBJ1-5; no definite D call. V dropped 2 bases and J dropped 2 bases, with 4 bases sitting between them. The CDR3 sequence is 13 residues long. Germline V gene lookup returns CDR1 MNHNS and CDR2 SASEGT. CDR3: CASSERGNQPQHF. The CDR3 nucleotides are TGTGCCAGCAGTGAAAGGGGCAATCAGCCCCAGCATTTT.

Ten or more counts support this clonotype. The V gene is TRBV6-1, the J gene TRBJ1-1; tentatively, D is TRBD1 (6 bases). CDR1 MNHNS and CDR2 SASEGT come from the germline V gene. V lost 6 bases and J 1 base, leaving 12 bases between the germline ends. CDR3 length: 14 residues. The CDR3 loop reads CASSTGTPNTEAFF. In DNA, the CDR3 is TGTGCCAGCAGCACCGGGACACCGAACACTGAAGCTTTCTTT.

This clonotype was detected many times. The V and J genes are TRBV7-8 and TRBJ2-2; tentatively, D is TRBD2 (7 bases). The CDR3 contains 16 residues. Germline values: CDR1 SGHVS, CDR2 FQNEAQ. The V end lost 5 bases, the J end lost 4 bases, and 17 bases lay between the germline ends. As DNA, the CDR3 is TGTGCCAGCAGCCTCATGCGGGGGCGCGGCACCGGGGAGCTGTTTTTT. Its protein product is CASSLMRGRGTGELFF.

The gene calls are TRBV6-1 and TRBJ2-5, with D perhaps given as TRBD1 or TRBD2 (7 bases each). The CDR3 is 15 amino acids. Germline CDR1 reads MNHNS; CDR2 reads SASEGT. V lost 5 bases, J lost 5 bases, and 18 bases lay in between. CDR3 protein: CASSPPGEGAETQYF. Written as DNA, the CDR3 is TGTGCCAGCAGTCCCCCCGGGGAGGGGGCGGAGACCCAGTACTTC.

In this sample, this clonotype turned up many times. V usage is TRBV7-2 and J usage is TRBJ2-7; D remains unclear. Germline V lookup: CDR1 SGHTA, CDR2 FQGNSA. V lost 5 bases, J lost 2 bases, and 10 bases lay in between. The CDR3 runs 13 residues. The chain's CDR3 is CASSLGSPYEQYF. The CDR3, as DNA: TGTGCCAGCAGCCTGGGCAGCCCCTACGAGCAGTACTTC.

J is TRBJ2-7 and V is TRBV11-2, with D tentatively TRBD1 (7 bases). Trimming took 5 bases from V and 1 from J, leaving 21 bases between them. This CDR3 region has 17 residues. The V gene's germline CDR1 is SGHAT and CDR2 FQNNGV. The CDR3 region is CASSHVPWRGQSYEQYF. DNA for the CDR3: TGTGCCAGCAGCCATGTGCCATGGAGGGGGCAATCCTACGAGCAGTACTTC.

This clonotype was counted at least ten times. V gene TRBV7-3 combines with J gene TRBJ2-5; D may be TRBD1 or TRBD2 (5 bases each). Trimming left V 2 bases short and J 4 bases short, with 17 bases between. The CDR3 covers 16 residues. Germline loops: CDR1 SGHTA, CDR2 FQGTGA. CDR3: CASSLRGPVGLETQYF. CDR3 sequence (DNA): TGTGCCAGCAGCTTACGGGGTCCGGTGGGGCTAGAGACCCAGTACTTC.

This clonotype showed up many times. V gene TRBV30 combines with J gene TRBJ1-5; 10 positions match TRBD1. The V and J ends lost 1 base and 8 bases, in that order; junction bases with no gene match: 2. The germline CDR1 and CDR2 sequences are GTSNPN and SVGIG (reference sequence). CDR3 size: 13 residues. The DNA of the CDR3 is TGTGCCTGGAGTGGGGACAGGGGTGAGCCCCAGCATTTT. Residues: CAWSGDRGEPQHF.

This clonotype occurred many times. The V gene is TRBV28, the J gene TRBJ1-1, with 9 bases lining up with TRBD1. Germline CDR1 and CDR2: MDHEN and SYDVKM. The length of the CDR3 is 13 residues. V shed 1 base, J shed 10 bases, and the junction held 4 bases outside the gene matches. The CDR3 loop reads CASSLLTGGRAFF. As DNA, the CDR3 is TGTGCCAGCAGTTTATTAACAGGGGGCAGAGCTTTCTTT.

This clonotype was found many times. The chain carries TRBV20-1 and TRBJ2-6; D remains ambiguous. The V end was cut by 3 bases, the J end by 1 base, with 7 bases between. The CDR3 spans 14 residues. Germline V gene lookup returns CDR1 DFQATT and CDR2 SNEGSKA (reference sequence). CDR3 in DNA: TGCAGTGCTAGGATCGGATCTGGGGCCAACGTCCTGACTTTC. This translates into CSARIGSGANVLTF.

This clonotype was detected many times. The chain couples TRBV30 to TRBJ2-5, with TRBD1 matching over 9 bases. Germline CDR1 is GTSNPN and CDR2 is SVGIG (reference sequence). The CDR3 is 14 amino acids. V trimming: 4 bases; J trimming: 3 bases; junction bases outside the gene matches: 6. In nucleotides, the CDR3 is TGTGCCTGGACCCCCGGGACAGGGAAAGAGACCCAGTACTTC. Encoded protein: CAWTPGTGKETQYF. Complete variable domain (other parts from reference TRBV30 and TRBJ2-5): SQTIHQWPATLVQPVGSPLSLECTVEGTSNPNLYWYRQAAGRGLQLLFYSVGIGQISSEVPQNLSASRPQDRQFILSSKKLLLSDSGFYLCAWTPGTGKETQYFGPGTRLLVL.

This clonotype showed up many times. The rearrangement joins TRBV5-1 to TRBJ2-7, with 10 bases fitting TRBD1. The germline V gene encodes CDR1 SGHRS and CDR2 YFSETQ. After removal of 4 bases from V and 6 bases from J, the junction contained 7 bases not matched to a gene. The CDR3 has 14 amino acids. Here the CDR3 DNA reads TGCGCCAGCAGCCCCGGGACAGGGGTAAGCGAGCAGTACTTC. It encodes CASSPGTGVSEQYF.

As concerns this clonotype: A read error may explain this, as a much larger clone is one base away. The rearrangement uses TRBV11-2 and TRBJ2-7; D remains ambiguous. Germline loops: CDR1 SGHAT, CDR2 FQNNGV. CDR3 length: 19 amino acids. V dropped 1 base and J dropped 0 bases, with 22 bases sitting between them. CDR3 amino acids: CASSLVARPRTLGSYEQYF. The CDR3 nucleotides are TGTGCCAGCAGCTTAGTTGCTAGGCCAAGGACGTTGGGCTCCTACGAGCAGTACTTC. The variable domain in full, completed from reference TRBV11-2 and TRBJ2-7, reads EAGVAQSPRYKIIEKRQSVAFWCNPISGHATLYWYQQILGQGPKLLIQFQNNGVVDDSQLPKDRFSAERLKGVDSTLKIQPAKLEDSAVYLCASSLVARPRTLGSYEQYFGPGTRLTVT.

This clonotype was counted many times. Here the CDR3 DNA reads TGCGCCAGCAGGAAGATCGACAGCTATGGCTACACCTTC. Its protein product is CASRKIDSYGYTF. The chain joins TRBV4-1 to TRBJ1-2; D may be TRBD1 (5 bases). This CDR3 has 13 amino acids. Trimming stripped 6 bases from V and 4 bases from J, with 12 bases between. Germline V lookup: CDR1 MGHRA, CDR2 YSYEKL.

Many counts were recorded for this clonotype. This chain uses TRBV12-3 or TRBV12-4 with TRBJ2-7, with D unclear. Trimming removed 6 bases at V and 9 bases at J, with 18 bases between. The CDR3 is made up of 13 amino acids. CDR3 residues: CASSQALGLGQYF. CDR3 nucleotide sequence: TGTGCCAGCAGCCAGGCCCTCGGCCTCGGGCAGTACTTC.

This chain's CDR3 is CASSLIRVSPGTEAFF. CDR3 bases: TGTGCCAGCAGTTTAATTAGGGTCTCTCCGGGGACTGAAGCTTTCTTT. The rearrangement joins TRBV28 to TRBJ1-1, with unresolved D. This CDR3 is 16 amino acids long. V lost 2 bases, J lost 5 bases, and 18 bases lay in between. The germline gives CDR1 MDHEN, CDR2 SYDVKM.

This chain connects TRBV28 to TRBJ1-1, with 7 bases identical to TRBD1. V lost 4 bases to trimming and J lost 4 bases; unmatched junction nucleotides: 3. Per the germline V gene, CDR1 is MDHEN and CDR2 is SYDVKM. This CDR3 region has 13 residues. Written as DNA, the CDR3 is TGTGCCAGCAGTTCCGGGACAGTCACTGAAGCTTTCTTT. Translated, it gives CASSSGTVTEAFF.

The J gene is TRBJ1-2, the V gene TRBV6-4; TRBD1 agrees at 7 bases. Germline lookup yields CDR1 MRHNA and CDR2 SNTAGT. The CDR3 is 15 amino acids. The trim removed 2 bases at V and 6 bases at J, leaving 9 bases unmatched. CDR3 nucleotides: TGTGCCAGCAGTGACGAATACAGGGGAAATAATGGCTACACCTTC. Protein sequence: CASSDEYRGNNGYTF.

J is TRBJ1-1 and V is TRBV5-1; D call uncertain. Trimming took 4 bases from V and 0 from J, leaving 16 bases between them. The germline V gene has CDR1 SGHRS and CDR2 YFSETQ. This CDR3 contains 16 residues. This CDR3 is CASSGGEPTLNTEAFF. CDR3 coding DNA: TGCGCCAGCAGCGGCGGGGAACCAACTTTGAACACTGAAGCTTTCTTT.

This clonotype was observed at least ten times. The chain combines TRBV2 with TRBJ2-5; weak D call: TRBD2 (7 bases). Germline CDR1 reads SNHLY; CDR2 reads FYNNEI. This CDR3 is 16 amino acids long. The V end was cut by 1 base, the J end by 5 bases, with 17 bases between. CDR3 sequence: CASSEEGGSVGETQYF. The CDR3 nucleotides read TGTGCCAGCAGTGAAGAGGGGGGGTCGGTGGGGGAGACCCAGTACTTC.

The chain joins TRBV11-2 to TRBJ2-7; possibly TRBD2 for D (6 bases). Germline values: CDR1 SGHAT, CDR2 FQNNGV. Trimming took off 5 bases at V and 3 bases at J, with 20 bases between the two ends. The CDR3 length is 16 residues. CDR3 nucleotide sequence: TGTGCCAGCAGCCCACCCGGGACTGCCTTCCTCTACGAGCAGTACTTC. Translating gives CASSPPGTAFLYEQYF.

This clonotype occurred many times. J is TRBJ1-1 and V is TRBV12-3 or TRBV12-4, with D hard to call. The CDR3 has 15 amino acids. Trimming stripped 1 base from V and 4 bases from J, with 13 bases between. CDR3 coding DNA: TGTGCCAGCAGTTTAGACGCGACCGGAGGCACTGAAGCTTTCTTT. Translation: CASSLDATGGTEAFF.